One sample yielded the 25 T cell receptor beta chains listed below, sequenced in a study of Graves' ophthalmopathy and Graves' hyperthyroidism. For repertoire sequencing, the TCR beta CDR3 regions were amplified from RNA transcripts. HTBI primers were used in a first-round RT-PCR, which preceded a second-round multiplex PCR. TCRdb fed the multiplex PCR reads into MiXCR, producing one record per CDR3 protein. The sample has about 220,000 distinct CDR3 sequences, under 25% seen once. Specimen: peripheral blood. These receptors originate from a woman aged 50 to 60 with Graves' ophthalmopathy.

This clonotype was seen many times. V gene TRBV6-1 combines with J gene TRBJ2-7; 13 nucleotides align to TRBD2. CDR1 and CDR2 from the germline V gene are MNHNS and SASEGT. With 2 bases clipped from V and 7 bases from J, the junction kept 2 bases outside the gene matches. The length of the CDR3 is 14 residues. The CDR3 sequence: CASSERLAGGEQYF. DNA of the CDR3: TGTGCCAGCAGTGAACGACTAGCGGGGGGAGAGCAGTACTTC.

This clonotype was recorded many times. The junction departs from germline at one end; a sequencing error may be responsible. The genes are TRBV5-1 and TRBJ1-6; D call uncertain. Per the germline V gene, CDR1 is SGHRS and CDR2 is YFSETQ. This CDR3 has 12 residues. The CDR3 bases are TGCGCCAGCAGCTCCAATAATTCACCCCTCCACTTT. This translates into CASSSNNSPLHF.

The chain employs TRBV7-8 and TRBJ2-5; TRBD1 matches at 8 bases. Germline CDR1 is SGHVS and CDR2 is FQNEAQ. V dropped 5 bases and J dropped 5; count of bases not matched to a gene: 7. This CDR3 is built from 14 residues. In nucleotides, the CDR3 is TGTGCCAGCAGCGGCAGGGGGCGCCGGGAGACCCAGTACTTC. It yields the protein CASSGRGRRETQYF. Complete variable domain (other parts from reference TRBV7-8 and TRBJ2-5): GAGVSQSPRYKVAKRGQDVALRCDPISGHVSLFWYQQALGQGPEFLTYFQNEAQLDKSGLPSDRFFAERPEGSVSTLKIQRTQQEDSAVYLCASSGRGRRETQYFGPGTRLLVL.

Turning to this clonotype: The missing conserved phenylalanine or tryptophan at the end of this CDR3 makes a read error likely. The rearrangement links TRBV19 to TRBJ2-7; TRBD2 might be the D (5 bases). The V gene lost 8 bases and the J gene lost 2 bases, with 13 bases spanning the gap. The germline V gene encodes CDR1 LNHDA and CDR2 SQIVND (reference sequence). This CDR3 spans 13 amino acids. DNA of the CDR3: TGTGCCAGTTCGAATGGAGGTCCCTACGAGCAGTACATC. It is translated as CASSNGGPYEQYI.

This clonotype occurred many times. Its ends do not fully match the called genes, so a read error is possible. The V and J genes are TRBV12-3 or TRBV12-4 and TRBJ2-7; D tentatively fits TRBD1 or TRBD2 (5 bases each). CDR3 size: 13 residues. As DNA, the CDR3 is TGTGCCAGCAGTTTTTCCGGGACGGCGCGGGCTGTCTTC. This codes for CASSFSGTARAVF.

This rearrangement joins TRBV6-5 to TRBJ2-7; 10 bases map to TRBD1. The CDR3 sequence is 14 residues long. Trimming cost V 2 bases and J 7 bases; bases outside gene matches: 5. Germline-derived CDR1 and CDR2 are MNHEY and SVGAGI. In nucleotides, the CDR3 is TGTGCCAGCAGTTACGGGACAGGGGCGGGGGAGCAGTACTTC. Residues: CASSYGTGAGEQYF.

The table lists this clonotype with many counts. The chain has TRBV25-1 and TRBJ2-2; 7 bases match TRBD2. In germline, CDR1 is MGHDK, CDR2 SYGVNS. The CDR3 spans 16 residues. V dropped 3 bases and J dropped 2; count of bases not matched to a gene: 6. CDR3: CASSDRSSGNTGELFF. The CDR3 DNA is TGTGCCAGCAGTGACAGGTCTAGCGGCAACACCGGGGAGCTGTTTTTT.

CDR3 bases: TGTGCCAGTAGTATACCCGCCGGGGGGGGGAGTGTCGGCTATGGCTACACCTTC. This encodes CASSIPAGGGSVGYGYTF. The chain combines TRBV19 with TRBJ1-2; D perhaps matches TRBD1 (5 bases). V was cut by 2 bases and J by 4 bases, with 23 bases left in between. CDR3 length: 18 amino acids. Germline V gene data show CDR1 as LNHDA and CDR2 as SQIVND (reference sequence). Together with reference TRBV19 and TRBJ1-2, the CDR3 gives the full variable domain: DGGITQSPKYLFRKEGQNVTLSCEQNLNHDAMYWYRQDPGQGLRLIYYSQIVNDFQKGDIAEGYSVSREKKESFPLTVTSAQKNPTAFYLCASSIPAGGGSVGYGYTFGSGTRLTVV.

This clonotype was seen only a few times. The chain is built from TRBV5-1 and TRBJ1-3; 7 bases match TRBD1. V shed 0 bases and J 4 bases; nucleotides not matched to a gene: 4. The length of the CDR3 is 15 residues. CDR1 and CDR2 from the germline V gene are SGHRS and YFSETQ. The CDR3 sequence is CASSLGDRRGNTIYF. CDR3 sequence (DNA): TGCGCCAGCAGCTTGGGGGACAGAAGAGGAAACACCATATATTTT.

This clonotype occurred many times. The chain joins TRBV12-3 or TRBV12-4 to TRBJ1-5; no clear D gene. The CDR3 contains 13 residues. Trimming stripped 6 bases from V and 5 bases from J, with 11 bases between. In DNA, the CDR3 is TGTGCCAGCAGCCTCGGGCAAGATCAGCCCCAGCATTTT. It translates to CASSLGQDQPQHF.

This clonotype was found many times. The CDR3 nucleotides read TGTGCCAGTTCAGGACAGCCATCCTACGAGCAGTACTTC. It translates to CASSGQPSYEQYF. The chain uses TRBV2 and TRBJ2-7, with a weak D call TRBD1 (6 bases). CDR3 length equals 13 residues. The V gene's germline CDR1 is SNHLY and CDR2 FYNNEI. V lost 9 bases to trimming and J lost 1 base, with 13 bases between them.

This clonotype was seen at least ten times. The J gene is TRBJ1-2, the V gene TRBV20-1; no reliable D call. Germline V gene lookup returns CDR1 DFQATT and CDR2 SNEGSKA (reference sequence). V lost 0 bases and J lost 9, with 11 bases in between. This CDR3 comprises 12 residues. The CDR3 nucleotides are TGCAGTGCTAGAGACCATATGGCCCGCTACACCTTC. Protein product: CSARDHMARYTF.

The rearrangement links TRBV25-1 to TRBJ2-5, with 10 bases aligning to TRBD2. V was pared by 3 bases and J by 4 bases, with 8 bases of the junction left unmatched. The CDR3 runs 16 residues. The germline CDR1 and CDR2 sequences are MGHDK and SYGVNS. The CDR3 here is CASSDFQAGGAETQYF. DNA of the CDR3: TGTGCCAGCAGTGACTTCCAAGCGGGAGGGGCAGAGACCCAGTACTTC.

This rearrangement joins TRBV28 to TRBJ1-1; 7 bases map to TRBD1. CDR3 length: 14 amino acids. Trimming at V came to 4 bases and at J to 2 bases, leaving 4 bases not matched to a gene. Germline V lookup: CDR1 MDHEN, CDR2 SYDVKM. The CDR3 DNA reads TGTGCCAGCAGTTCGACAGGGACCAACACTGAAGCTTTCTTT. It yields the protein CASSSTGTNTEAFF.

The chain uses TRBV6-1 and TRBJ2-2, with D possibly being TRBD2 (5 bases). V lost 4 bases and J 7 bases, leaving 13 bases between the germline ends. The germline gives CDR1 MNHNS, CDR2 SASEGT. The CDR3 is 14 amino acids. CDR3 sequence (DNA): TGTGCCAGCAGTGGAGTGGTAGGGAGCGGGGAGCTGTTTTTT. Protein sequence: CASSGVVGSGELFF.

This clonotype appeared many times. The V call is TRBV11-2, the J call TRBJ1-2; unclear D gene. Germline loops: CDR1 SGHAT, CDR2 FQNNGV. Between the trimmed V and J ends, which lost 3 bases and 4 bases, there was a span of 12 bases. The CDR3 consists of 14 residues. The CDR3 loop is CASSLEGLRYGYTF. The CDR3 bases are TGTGCCAGCAGCTTGGAGGGCCTCCGCTATGGCTACACCTTC. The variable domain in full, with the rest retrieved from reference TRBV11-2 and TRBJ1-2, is EAGVAQSPRYKIIEKRQSVAFWCNPISGHATLYWYQQILGQGPKLLIQFQNNGVVDDSQLPKDRFSAERLKGVDSTLKIQPAKLEDSAVYLCASSLEGLRYGYTFGSGTRLTVV.

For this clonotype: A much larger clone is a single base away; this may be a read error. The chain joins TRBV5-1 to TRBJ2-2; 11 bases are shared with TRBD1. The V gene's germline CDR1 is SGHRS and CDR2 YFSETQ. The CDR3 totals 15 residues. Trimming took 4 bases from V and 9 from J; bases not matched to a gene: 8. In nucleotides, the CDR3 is TGCGCCAGCAGCAAAGGACAGGGGGCTTACCGGGAGCTGTTTTTT. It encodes CASSKGQGAYRELFF.

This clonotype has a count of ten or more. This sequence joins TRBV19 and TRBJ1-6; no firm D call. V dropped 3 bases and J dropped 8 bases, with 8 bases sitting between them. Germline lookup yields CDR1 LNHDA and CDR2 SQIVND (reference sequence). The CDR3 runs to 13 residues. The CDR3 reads CASSMMTYSPLHF. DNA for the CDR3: TGTGCCAGTAGTATGATGACGTATTCACCCCTCCACTTT.

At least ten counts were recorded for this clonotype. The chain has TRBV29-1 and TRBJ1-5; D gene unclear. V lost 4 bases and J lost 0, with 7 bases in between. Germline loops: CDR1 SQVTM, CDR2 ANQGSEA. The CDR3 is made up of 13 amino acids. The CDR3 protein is CSVGRSSNQPQHF. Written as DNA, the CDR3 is TGCAGCGTTGGTCGGAGTAGCAATCAGCCCCAGCATTTT.

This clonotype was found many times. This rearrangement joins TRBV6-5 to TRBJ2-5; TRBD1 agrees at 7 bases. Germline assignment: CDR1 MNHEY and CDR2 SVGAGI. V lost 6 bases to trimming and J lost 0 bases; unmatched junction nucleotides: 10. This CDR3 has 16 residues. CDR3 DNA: TGTGCCAGCAGGACCCATGGGGGACAGTACCAAGAGACCCAGTACTTC. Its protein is CASRTHGGQYQETQYF.

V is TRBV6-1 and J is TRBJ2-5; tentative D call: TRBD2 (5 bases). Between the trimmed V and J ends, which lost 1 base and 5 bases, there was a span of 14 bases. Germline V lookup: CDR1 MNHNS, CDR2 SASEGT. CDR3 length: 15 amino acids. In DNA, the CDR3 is TGTGCCAGCAGTGAAGTCGTGGGCGGCGGGGAGACCCAGTACTTC. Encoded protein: CASSEVVGGGETQYF.

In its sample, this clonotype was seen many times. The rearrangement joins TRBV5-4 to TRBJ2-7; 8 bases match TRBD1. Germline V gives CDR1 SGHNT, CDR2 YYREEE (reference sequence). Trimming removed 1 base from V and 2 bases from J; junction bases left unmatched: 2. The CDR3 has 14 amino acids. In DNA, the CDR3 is TGTGCCAGCAGCTTGCAGGGGGCCCCCTACGAGCAGTACTTC. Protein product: CASSLQGAPYEQYF.

The CDR3 loop reads CASGLVTGGRQETQYF. The CDR3 DNA sequence: TGTGCTAGTGGTTTGGTAACAGGGGGGAGGCAAGAGACCCAGTACTTC. The chain uses TRBV12-5 and TRBJ2-5; TRBD1 agrees at 8 bases. After removal of 0 bases from V and 2 bases from J, the junction contained 5 bases not matched to a gene. This CDR3 spans 16 amino acids. The germline CDR1 and CDR2 sequences are LGHNT and FRNRAP.

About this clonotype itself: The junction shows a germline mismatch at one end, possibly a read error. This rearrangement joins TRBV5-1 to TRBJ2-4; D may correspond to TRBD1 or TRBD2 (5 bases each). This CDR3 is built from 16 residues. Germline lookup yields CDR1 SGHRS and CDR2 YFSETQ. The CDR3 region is CVSSLGTLRTKNIQYF. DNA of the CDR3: TGCGTCAGCAGCTTGGGGACCTTGAGGACCAAAAACATTCAGTACTTC.

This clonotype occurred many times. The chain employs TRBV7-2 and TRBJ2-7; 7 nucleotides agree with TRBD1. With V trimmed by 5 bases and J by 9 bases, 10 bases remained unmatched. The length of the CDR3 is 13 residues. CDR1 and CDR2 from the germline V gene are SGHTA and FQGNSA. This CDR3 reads CASSERQGLLQYF. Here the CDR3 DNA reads TGTGCCAGCAGCGAGAGACAGGGATTGTTGCAGTACTTC.